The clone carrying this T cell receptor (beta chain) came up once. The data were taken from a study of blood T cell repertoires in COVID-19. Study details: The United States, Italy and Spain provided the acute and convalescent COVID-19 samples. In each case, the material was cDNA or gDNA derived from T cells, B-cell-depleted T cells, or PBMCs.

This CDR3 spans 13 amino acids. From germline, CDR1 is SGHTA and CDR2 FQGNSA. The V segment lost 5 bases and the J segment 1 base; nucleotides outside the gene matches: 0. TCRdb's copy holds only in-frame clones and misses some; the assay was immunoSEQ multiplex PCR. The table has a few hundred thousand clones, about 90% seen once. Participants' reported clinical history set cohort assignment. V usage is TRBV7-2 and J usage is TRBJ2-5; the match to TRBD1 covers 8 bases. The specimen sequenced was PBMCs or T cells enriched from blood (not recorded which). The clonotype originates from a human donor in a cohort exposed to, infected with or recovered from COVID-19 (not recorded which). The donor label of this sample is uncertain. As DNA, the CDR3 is TGTGCCAGCAGCGGACAGGGCCAAGAGACCCAGTACTTC. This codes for CASSGQGQETQYF.